This T cell receptor (beta chain) was recorded in a study of T cell changes during pregnancy in multiple sclerosis. TCRdb keeps only in-frame clones here, not all; method: immunoSEQ multiplex PCR. The data hold tens of thousands of clones, with approximately 94% observed a single time. CDR1 is SGDLS, CDR2 YYNGEE, per germline. The length of the CDR3 is 15 residues. The V end lost 3 bases, the J end lost 4 bases, and 13 bases lay between the germline ends. Here the sequenced sample was peripheral blood, taken in the third trimester of pregnancy. This receptor was obtained from a female donor with multiple sclerosis, enrolled in a pregnancy study. J is TRBJ2-2 and V is TRBV9; D gene uncertain. In nucleotides, the CDR3 is TGTGCCAGCAGCGCACCGGTACAGACCACCGGGGAGCTGTTTTTT. Amino acids: CASSAPVQTTGELFF.